Listed below are T cell receptor beta chains from one sample, sequenced in a study of T cell responses to AZD1222 COVID-19 vaccine. Produced via immunoSEQ multiplex PCR; TCRdb's table is partial and in-frame only. The repertoire consists of approximately 130,000 clones, with 93% occurring once and the leading ten covering about 1%. The material was peripheral blood, obtained on day 0 of AZD1222 vaccination. The receptors were sampled from an adult in good health. The CDR3 runs from the conserved cysteine through the conserved F or W. A D gene is named only where the DNA matches it firmly. Where a row states a size, it is once, few, many or the class of an expanded clone; other rows omit it.

D gene,J gene,V gene,clone size,CDR3 protein,CDR3 DNA
TRBD1,TRBJ2-5,TRBV18,NA,CASSPSRTGGLRGETQYF,TGTGCCAGCTCACCAAGCCGGACAGGGGGTCTCCGGGGAGAGACCCAGTACTTC
NA,TRBJ2-3,TRBV7-9,NA,CASSLGRTASTDTQYF,TGTGCCAGCAGCTTAGGGCGGACAGCTAGCACAGATACGCAGTATTTT
NA,TRBJ1-2,TRBV18,NA,CASSPGTTRQVLVGGYTF,TGTGCCAGCTCACCCGGTACCACCAGACAGGTACTGGTTGGTGGCTACACCTTC
NA,TRBJ1-2,TRBV19,NA,CASSIAWTVNYGYTF,TGTGCCAGTAGTATAGCTTGGACAGTCAACTATGGCTACACCTTC
NA,TRBJ1-1,TRBV3-1/TRBV3-2,NA,CASSQLHTGTLNTEAFF,TGTGCCAGCAGCCAACTTCACACGGGGACGCTGAACACTGAAGCTTTCTTT
NA,TRBJ1-2,TRBV5-1,NA,CASSPLGVDGYTF,TGCGCCAGCTCGCCGCTTGGGGTTGATGGCTACACCTTC
TRBD1,TRBJ1-1,TRBV6-2/TRBV6-3,NA,CASSRRQGLLF,TGTGCCAGCAGCCGAAGACAGGGTCTACTCTTT
NA,TRBJ2-3,TRBV12-3/TRBV12-4,NA,CASSLAADTQYF,TGTGCCAGCAGTTTGGCCGCAGATACGCAGTATTTT
NA,TRBJ1-1,TRBV5-6,NA,CASSLVGEAFF,TGTGCCAGCAGCTTGGTGGGAGAAGCTTTCTTT
NA,TRBJ2-7,TRBV20-1,NA,CSASPIYEQYF,TGCAGTGCTAGCCCTATCTACGAGCAGTACTTC
NA,TRBJ1-6,TRBV6-2/TRBV6-3,NA,CASSPAGAGLRSYNSPLHF,TGTGCCAGCAGCCCTGCTGGGGCAGGCCTGCGGTCCTATAATTCACCCCTCCACTTT
NA,TRBJ1-1,TRBV28,NA,CASSTSGAEAFF,TGTGCCAGCAGTACCTCGGGGGCTGAAGCTTTCTTT
NA,TRBJ1-1,TRBV2,NA,CASRKDEDRYTEAFF,TGTGCCAGCAGGAAAGACGAGGACCGGTACACTGAAGCTTTCTTT
NA,TRBJ1-1,TRBV19,once,CASSIMGQFKGGPTEAFF,TGTGCCAGTAGTATAATGGGACAATTTAAGGGAGGTCCCACTGAAGCTTTCTTT
TRBD1,TRBJ2-2,TRBV7-2,NA,CASSRRRDRGPGELFF,TGTGCCAGCAGCCGGCGCCGGGACAGGGGGCCCGGGGAGCTGTTTTTT
NA,TRBJ2-7,TRBV7-2,NA,CASSLVVTEFYEQYF,TGTGCCAGCAGCTTAGTTGTCACAGAATTCTACGAGCAGTACTTC
NA,TRBJ2-6,TRBV7-3,NA,CASSLTGAGANVLTF,TGTGCCAGCAGCTTAACAGGGGCCGGGGCCAACGTCCTGACTTTC
TRBD2,TRBJ2-3,TRBV19,NA,CASSPSLAGDTQYF,TGTGCCAGTAGTCCCTCTCTAGCGGGGGATACGCAGTATTTT
NA,TRBJ1-2,TRBV5-1,NA,CASSSMARGGGYTF,TGCGCCAGCAGCTCAATGGCCAGGGGAGGTGGCTACACCTTC